The present entry profiles one T cell receptor beta chain with its context. The antigen is unknown. The method was immunoSEQ multiplex PCR; TCRdb's version includes in-frame clones alone and lacks a portion of them. Of 700,000 or so clones in the sample, roughly 78% are singletons; the top ten hold under 2%. This entry belongs to a study of shared clonotypes between healthy human individuals. V was pared by 0 bases and J by 6 bases, with 15 bases between. Germline V gene sequence: CDR1 SGHDT, CDR2 YYEEEE. This CDR3 is 15 amino acids long. Findings of the study overall: What naive subsets generally showed was a larger estimated richness than memory subsets showed. The study drew on few donors, limiting represented genetic and exposure-history diversity.

This clonotype was obtained from a woman aged 25 to 39 in good health. The chain employs TRBV5-6 and TRBJ2-5; TRBD2 is a possible D gene (5 bases). What was sequenced was memory CD4+ T cells sorted from blood. The subset was: CD45RA-negative fraction. The CDR3 nucleotides are TGTGCCAGCAGCTTGGCCGCTAGCTGGAGGAAGACCCAGTACTTC. Translation gives CASSLAASWRKTQYF.